This is a list of T cell receptor beta chains from one sample in a study of blood T cell repertoires in COVID-19. The repertoire was sequenced with immunoSEQ multiplex PCR; TCRdb's copy has only in-frame clones and lacks some. The sample consists of roughly 110,000 clones, about 85% of them appearing once. The sequenced sample consisted of peripheral blood. These TCRs come from a human donor in a cohort sampled during active COVID-19. The CDR3 runs from the conserved cysteine through the conserved F or W. Each record gives: clone size, V gene, CDR3 length, D gene, J gene, CDR3 protein, CDR3 DNA. A D gene is named only where the DNA matches it firmly. Only some rows state a clone size, as once, few, many or a class for expanded clones.

NA	TRBV29-1	16	NA	TRBJ1-2	CSVEDRGKGTNYGYTF	TGCAGCGTTGAAGATCGGGGGAAAGGAACCAACTATGGCTACACCTTC
NA	TRBV19	13	NA	TRBJ1-2	CASSIGTVYGYTF	TGTGCCAGTAGTATTGGAACAGTTTATGGCTACACCTTC
NA	TRBV3-1/TRBV3-2	14	NA	TRBJ2-2	CASRLQGFTGELFF	TGTGCCAGCAGGTTACAGGGTTTCACCGGGGAGCTGTTTTTT
NA	TRBV6-6	14	NA	TRBJ1-5	CASSYAGRNQPQHF	TGTGCCAGCAGTTACGCGGGGCGCAATCAGCCCCAGCATTTT
NA	TRBV7-2	16	TRBD1	TRBJ2-2	CASSRDRGLNTGELFF	TGTGCCAGCAGCCGGGACAGGGGGCTGAACACCGGGGAGCTGTTTTTT
NA	TRBV7-2	14	NA	TRBJ2-3	CASSFARGADTQYF	TGTGCCAGCAGCTTCGCCAGGGGGGCAGATACGCAGTATTTT
NA	TRBV28	13	TRBD1	TRBJ1-2	CASSLSNRGGYTF	TGTGCCAGCAGTCTAAGCAACAGGGGAGGCTACACCTTC
NA	TRBV7-3	13	NA	TRBJ1-5	CASSLTFGQPQHF	TGTGCCAGCAGCTTAACGTTCGGTCAGCCCCAGCATTTT
NA	TRBV10-3	15	TRBD1	TRBJ1-5	CAISNYRGNNQPQHF	TGTGCCATCAGTAACTACAGGGGAAACAATCAGCCCCAGCATTTT
NA	TRBV6-5	15	NA	TRBJ1-1	CASSYSTDSRPEAFF	TGTGCCAGCAGTTACTCGACGGACAGCCGACCTGAAGCTTTCTTT
NA	TRBV6-5	13	NA	TRBJ1-1	CASRTGVNTEAFF	TGTGCCAGCAGGACAGGAGTGAACACTGAAGCTTTCTTT
NA	TRBV9	15	TRBD1	TRBJ1-4	CASSGQGVRNEKLFF	TGTGCCAGCAGCGGACAGGGGGTTCGCAATGAAAAACTGTTTTTT
NA	TRBV11-2	14	TRBD2	TRBJ2-3	CASSLEGGRDTQYF	TGTGCCAGCAGCTTAGAGGGAGGGCGGGATACGCAGTATTTT
NA	TRBV28	18	NA	TRBJ1-5	CASTLPPTFNERNQPQHF	TGTGCCAGCACCCTACCCCCGACATTCAATGAACGCAATCAGCCCCAGCATTTT
NA	TRBV6-2/TRBV6-3	12	NA	TRBJ1-1	CASSYSDNRAFF	TGTGCCAGCAGTTACTCCGACAATCGGGCTTTCTTT
NA	TRBV7-3	15	TRBD2	TRBJ2-1	CASSRSGGTYNEQFF	TGTGCCAGCAGCCGTAGCGGGGGCACCTACAATGAGCAGTTCTTC
NA	TRBV3-1/TRBV3-2	15	TRBD1	TRBJ2-5	CASSQGGTTGETQYF	TGTGCCAGCAGCCAAGGGGGAACGACAGGGGAGACCCAGTACTTC
NA	TRBV18	17	TRBD2	TRBJ2-3	CASSPGLAGRGTDTQYF	TGTGCCAGCTCACCGGGACTAGCGGGCCGGGGCACAGATACGCAGTATTTT
NA	TRBV11-2	12	NA	TRBJ1-2	CASSLTGYGYTF	TGTGCCAGCAGCTTAACAGGGTATGGCTACACCTTC
NA	TRBV6-5	16	NA	TRBJ1-1	CASSSYPGHLNTEAFF	TGTGCCAGCAGTTCTTATCCGGGACACCTGAACACTGAAGCTTTCTTT
NA	TRBV19	12	NA	TRBJ2-3	CASRISGDTQYF	TGTGCCAGTAGGATTAGCGGAGATACGCAGTATTTT
NA	TRBV24-1	15	TRBD1	TRBJ2-2	CATSATDRETGELFF	TGTGCCACCAGTGCCACTGACAGGGAGACCGGGGAGCTGTTTTTT
NA	TRBV5-1	15	NA	TRBJ2-7	CASSFCGGALREQYF	TGCGCCAGCAGCTTTTGTGGTGGGGCGTTACGCGAGCAGTACTTC
NA	TRBV28	18	NA	TRBJ2-6	CASRSAFRVVPGANVLTF	TGTGCCAGCAGGTCGGCATTCAGGGTGGTTCCTGGGGCCAACGTCCTGACTTTC
few	TRBV27	13	NA	TRBJ2-4	CASGRVAKNIQYF	TGTGCCAGCGGGCGGGTAGCCAAAAACATTCAGTACTTC